This T cell receptor (beta chain) emerged from a study of blood T cell repertoires in COVID-19. About the study: The United States, Italy and Spain supplied acute and convalescent COVID-19 samples.

Adults between about 18 and 89 years of age took part from some 25 US areas. Researchers sorted participants into cohorts using their self-reported clinical history. Donors in Cohort 3 counted as recovered after two negative PCRs, clearance, or symptom resolution. The CDR3 runs 12 residues. Trimming removed 6 bases from V and 10 bases from J, with 14 bases in between. Clones were sequenced by immunoSEQ multiplex PCR, and TCRdb holds only the in-frame ones, with some missing. The table lists approximately 170,000 clones, around 84% of them singletons. This receptor was obtained from a woman aged 50 to 60 who had recovered from COVID-19. The material sequenced was PBMCs or T cells enriched from blood (not recorded which). V and J are TRBV12-3 or TRBV12-4 and TRBJ2-3; no firm D call. DNA of the CDR3: TGTGCCAGCAGGCTTGCCCAGCAGGCGCAGTATTTT. Its protein is CASRLAQQAQYF.